A single sample gave rise to the 24 T cell receptor beta chains below, sequenced in a study of blood T cell repertoires in COVID-19. Assay used: immunoSEQ multiplex PCR; TCRdb lists only in-frame clones, some missing. The sample records 250,000 to 350,000 clones, about 85% being singletons. The source material was PBMCs or T cells enriched from blood (not recorded which). Receptors were obtained from a woman aged 50 to 60 who had recovered from COVID-19.

The rearrangement uses TRBV4-3 and TRBJ2-6; 8 positions match TRBD2. Germline V lookup: CDR1 LGHNA, CDR2 YSLEER. V lost 1 base, J lost 0 bases, and 2 bases stayed unmatched. This CDR3 has 17 residues. The CDR3 reads CASSQGTSSSGANVLTF. The CDR3 region has the DNA TGCGCCAGCAGCCAAGGGACTAGCAGCTCTGGGGCCAACGTCCTGACTTTC.

The CDR3 nucleotides are TGTGCCAGCAGCCCGGGATTTAGCACAGATACGCAGTATTTT. This sequence encodes CASSPGFSTDTQYF. The chain links TRBV7-2 to TRBJ2-3; maybe TRBD2 (5 bases). Trimming removed 5 bases from V and 0 bases from J, with 9 bases in between. This CDR3 is built from 14 residues. The germline V gene encodes CDR1 SGHTA and CDR2 FQGNSA. The whole variable domain, remainder taken from reference TRBV7-2 and TRBJ2-3, is GAGVSQSPSNKVTEKGKDVELRCDPISGHTALYWYRQSLGQGLEFLIYFQGNSAPDKSGLPSDRFSAERTGGSVSTLTIQRTQQEDSAVYLCASSPGFSTDTQYFGPGTRLTVL.

The chain is built from TRBV27 and TRBJ2-1; no firm D call. Germline-derived CDR1 and CDR2 are MNHEY and SMNVEV (reference sequence). This CDR3 is built from 11 residues. V was cut by 3 bases and J by 7 bases, with 4 bases left in between. CDR3 region: CASSLYNEQFF. The CDR3, as DNA: TGTGCCAGCAGTTTGTATAATGAGCAGTTCTTC.

This chain uses TRBV29-1 with TRBJ2-1; 9 bases align to TRBD2. The V and J ends lost 7 bases and 4 bases, in that order; junction bases with no gene match: 8. The CDR3 contains 14 residues. Germline lookup yields CDR1 SQVTM and CDR2 ANQGSEA. Written as DNA, the CDR3 is TGCAGCGGGGCCCTAGCGGGGAGGTACAATGAGCAGTTCTTC. Translating it yields CSGALAGRYNEQFF.

CDR3 sequence: CASSQDQGAGANVLTF. The DNA of the CDR3 is TGTGCCAGCAGCCAAGATCAGGGGGCCGGGGCCAACGTCCTGACTTTC. The rearrangement links TRBV4-2 to TRBJ2-6; 8 bases align to TRBD1. V lost 0 bases to trimming and J lost 4 bases; unmatched junction nucleotides: 2. CDR3 length: 16 amino acids. Germline V gives CDR1 LGHNA, CDR2 YNFKEQ.

There are a few counts of this clone. The V gene is TRBV28, the J gene TRBJ1-6; 9 positions match TRBD1. The CDR3 extends over 14 amino acids. V shed 6 bases and J 7 bases; nucleotides not matched to a gene: 4. Per germline, CDR1 MDHEN and CDR2 SYDVKM. CDR3 in DNA: TGTGCCAGCAGAGGGGACAGGGAAAATTCACCCCTCCACTTT. It yields the protein CASRGDRENSPLHF.

The V gene is TRBV6-5, the J gene TRBJ2-7, with D tentatively TRBD2 (7 bases). The CDR3 length is 15 residues. V shed 5 bases and J shed 1 base, with 15 bases lying between them. CDR1 is MNHEY and CDR2 is SVGAGI in the germline V gene. CDR3 in amino acids: CASSIQGGESYEQYF. The DNA for the CDR3 is TGTGCCAGCAGTATACAGGGAGGGGAGTCCTACGAGCAGTACTTC.

The chain employs TRBV18 and TRBJ2-7; possibly TRBD2 for D (6 bases). The V and J ends lost 6 bases and 2 bases respectively, with 23 bases between them. The CDR3 runs to 17 residues. From germline, CDR1 is KGHSH and CDR2 LQKENI. The CDR3 here is CASSPSGRTRTTYEQYF. The CDR3 DNA follows: TGTGCCAGCTCCCCCTCAGGGCGAACCCGGACTACCTACGAGCAGTACTTC.

This CDR3 is CASSDGQSVGKLFF. The DNA for the CDR3 is TGCGCCAGCAGCGACGGACAGAGCGTTGGAAAACTGTTTTTT. The rearrangement uses TRBV5-1 and TRBJ1-4; D perhaps matches TRBD1 (6 bases). The CDR3 covers 14 residues. In germline, CDR1 is SGHRS, CDR2 YFSETQ. Trimming removed 4 bases at V and 10 bases at J, with 17 bases between.

In its sample, this clone was seen once. DNA of the CDR3: TGTGCCAGCAGCTTAGCTCTACCCAGGGCGTCTGGAAACACCATATATTTT. Translated: CASSLALPRASGNTIYF. The rearrangement uses TRBV7-8 and TRBJ1-3; D may be TRBD1 (5 bases). Germline values: CDR1 SGHVS, CDR2 FQNEAQ. The CDR3 is 17 amino acids. Trimming removed 0 bases from V and 1 base from J, with 13 bases in between.

Only a few counts were recorded for this clone. This chain links TRBV6-5 with TRBJ2-7; 11 bases align to TRBD2. Trimming took 5 bases from V and 3 from J; bases not matched to a gene: 6. Germline CDR1 reads MNHEY; CDR2 reads SVGAGI. This CDR3 contains 15 residues. The CDR3 DNA sequence: TGTGCCAGCAGTAGGACTAGCGGGCAGGGCTACGAGCAGTACTTC. It specifies CASSRTSGQGYEQYF.

This chain links TRBV4-3 with TRBJ1-5; no clear D gene. Looked up from germline, CDR1 is LGHNA and CDR2 is YSLEER. V was trimmed by 0 bases and J by 2 bases, leaving 8 bases between them. This CDR3 contains 15 residues. CDR3 protein: CASSQDRYGNQPQHF. For the CDR3, the DNA is TGCGCCAGCAGCCAAGATCGGTATGGCAATCAGCCCCAGCATTTT.

This rearrangement joins TRBV27 to TRBJ2-7, with D perhaps TRBD2 (5 bases). Germline V CDR1 and CDR2: MNHEY, SMNVEV (reference sequence). V lost 3 bases, J lost 1 base, and 10 bases lay in between. The CDR3 contains 14 residues. The CDR3, as DNA: TGTGCCAGCAGTTTTGTTGGAGGTTCCTACGAGCAGTACTTC. Protein sequence: CASSFVGGSYEQYF.

The chain joins TRBV4-3 to TRBJ2-1; D call uncertain. Germline CDR1 and CDR2: LGHNA and YSLEER. The CDR3 consists of 14 residues. Trimming took off 2 bases at V and 5 bases at J, with 10 bases between the two ends. CDR3 loop: CASSQHLYDNEQFF. The CDR3 DNA follows: TGCGCCAGCAGCCAACACTTATATGACAATGAGCAGTTCTTC.

V is TRBV5-3 and J is TRBJ1-5, with 10 bases aligning to TRBD1. TRBV5-3 is designated an ORF whose function remains uncertain. The CDR3 sequence is 17 residues long. V trimming: 0 bases; J trimming: 2 bases; junction bases outside the gene matches: 5. CDR3 sequence reads: CARSLAGTGDGNQPQHF. CDR3 in DNA: TGTGCCAGAAGCTTGGCTGGGACAGGGGACGGCAATCAGCCCCAGCATTTT.

The rearrangement links TRBV19 to TRBJ2-7; 10 bases match TRBD1. V dropped 5 bases and J dropped 0; count of bases not matched to a gene: 10. Germline V gene sequence: CDR1 LNHDA, CDR2 SQIVND (reference sequence). The CDR3 consists of 17 residues. The DNA of the CDR3 is TGTGCCAGTAGTTCCTCCGGGACAGGGGCGCTCTCCTACGAGCAGTACTTC. Amino acid sequence: CASSSSGTGALSYEQYF.

This clone was observed a single time. The chain is built from TRBV6-5 and TRBJ2-6; no reliable D call. Germline V gene data show CDR1 as MNHEY and CDR2 as SVGAGI. V was trimmed by 0 bases and J by 0 bases, leaving 6 bases between them. CDR3 length equals 16 residues. The CDR3 spells CASSYSESSGANVLTF. The CDR3 DNA reads TGTGCCAGCAGTTACTCCGAGAGCTCTGGGGCCAACGTCCTGACTTTC.

The V gene is TRBV3-1 (or the pseudogene TRBV3-2), the J gene TRBJ2-1; 7 bases line up with TRBD2. The CDR3 is made up of 16 amino acids. Germline CDR1 reads LGHDT; CDR2 reads YNNKEL (reference sequence). V shed 0 bases and J 0 bases; nucleotides not matched to a gene: 2. The CDR3 DNA reads TGTGCCAGCAGCCAAGACGGCGGGAGCTCCTACAATGAGCAGTTCTTC. As protein: CASSQDGGSSYNEQFF.

V is TRBV4-3 and J is TRBJ2-6, with 7 nucleotides matching TRBD1. V shed 4 bases, J shed 4 bases, and the junction held 7 bases outside the gene matches. This CDR3 contains 16 residues. The germline CDR1 and CDR2 sequences are LGHNA and YSLEER. The CDR3 here is CASSPGQETGANVLTF. DNA of the CDR3: TGCGCCAGCAGCCCTGGACAGGAGACCGGGGCCAACGTCCTGACTTTC.

J is TRBJ2-1 and V is TRBV9, with TRBD2 matching over 12 bases. Germline V gives CDR1 SGDLS, CDR2 YYNGEE. The CDR3 contains 17 residues. V was pared by 2 bases and J by 0 bases, with 3 bases of the junction left unmatched. The CDR3 here is CASSVGLAGRSYNEQFF. CDR3 nucleotides: TGTGCCAGCAGCGTTGGACTAGCGGGGCGCTCCTACAATGAGCAGTTCTTC.

J is TRBJ1-1 and V is TRBV10-3; D possibly corresponds to TRBD1 (5 bases). Germline loops: CDR1 ENHRY, CDR2 SYGVKD. Between the trimmed V and J ends, which lost 2 bases and 4 bases, there was a span of 11 bases. The CDR3 sequence is 14 residues long. CDR3 in amino acids: CAISEGGFGTEAFF. CDR3 in DNA: TGTGCCATCAGTGAGGGGGGGTTTGGCACTGAAGCTTTCTTT.

This clone was recorded only once. V and J are TRBV7-2 and TRBJ2-7, with D perhaps TRBD2 (7 bases). Germline V lookup: CDR1 SGHTA, CDR2 FQGNSA. The CDR3 consists of 16 residues. The ends were cut back, 5 bases at V and 0 bases at J, with 17 bases in the middle. The CDR3 region is CASSQGGGGGSYEQYF. The CDR3 nucleotides are TGTGCCAGCAGCCAAGGCGGGGGCGGGGGCTCCTACGAGCAGTACTTC.

This clone is a singleton in its sample. This chain uses TRBV9 with TRBJ2-7; 9 nucleotides agree with TRBD2. Germline V gives CDR1 SGDLS, CDR2 YYNGEE. The CDR3 length is 16 residues. Trimming took 0 bases from V and 4 from J; bases not matched to a gene: 8. CDR3 in DNA: TGTGCCAGCAGCGTAGCTAGCGGGACCGATTCTTACGAGCAGTACTTC. Its translation: CASSVASGTDSYEQYF.

The chain uses TRBV7-2 and TRBJ1-5; possible D gene TRBD1, 5 bases. The germline V gene has CDR1 SGHTA and CDR2 FQGNSA. The V end lost 5 bases, the J end lost 8 bases, and 13 bases lay between the germline ends. CDR3 length: 13 amino acids. CDR3 DNA sequence: TGTGCCAGCAGCATACTGCGGGGGGAGCCCCAGCATTTT. Translation: CASSILRGEPQHF.